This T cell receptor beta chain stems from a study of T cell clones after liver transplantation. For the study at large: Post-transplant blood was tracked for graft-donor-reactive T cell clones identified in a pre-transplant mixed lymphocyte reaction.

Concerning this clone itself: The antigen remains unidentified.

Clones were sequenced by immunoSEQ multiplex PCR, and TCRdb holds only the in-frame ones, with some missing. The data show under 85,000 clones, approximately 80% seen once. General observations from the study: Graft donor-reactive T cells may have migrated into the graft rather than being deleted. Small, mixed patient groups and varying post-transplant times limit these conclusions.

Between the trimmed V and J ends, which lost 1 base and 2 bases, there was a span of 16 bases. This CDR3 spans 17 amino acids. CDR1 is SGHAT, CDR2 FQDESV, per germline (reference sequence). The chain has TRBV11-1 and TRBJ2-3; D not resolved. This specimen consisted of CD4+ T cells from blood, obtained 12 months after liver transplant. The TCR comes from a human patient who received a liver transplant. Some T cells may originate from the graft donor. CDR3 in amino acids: CASSLVSVVLTTDTQYF. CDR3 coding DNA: TGTGCCAGCAGCTTAGTGTCGGTAGTTCTCACCACAGATACGCAGTATTTT.